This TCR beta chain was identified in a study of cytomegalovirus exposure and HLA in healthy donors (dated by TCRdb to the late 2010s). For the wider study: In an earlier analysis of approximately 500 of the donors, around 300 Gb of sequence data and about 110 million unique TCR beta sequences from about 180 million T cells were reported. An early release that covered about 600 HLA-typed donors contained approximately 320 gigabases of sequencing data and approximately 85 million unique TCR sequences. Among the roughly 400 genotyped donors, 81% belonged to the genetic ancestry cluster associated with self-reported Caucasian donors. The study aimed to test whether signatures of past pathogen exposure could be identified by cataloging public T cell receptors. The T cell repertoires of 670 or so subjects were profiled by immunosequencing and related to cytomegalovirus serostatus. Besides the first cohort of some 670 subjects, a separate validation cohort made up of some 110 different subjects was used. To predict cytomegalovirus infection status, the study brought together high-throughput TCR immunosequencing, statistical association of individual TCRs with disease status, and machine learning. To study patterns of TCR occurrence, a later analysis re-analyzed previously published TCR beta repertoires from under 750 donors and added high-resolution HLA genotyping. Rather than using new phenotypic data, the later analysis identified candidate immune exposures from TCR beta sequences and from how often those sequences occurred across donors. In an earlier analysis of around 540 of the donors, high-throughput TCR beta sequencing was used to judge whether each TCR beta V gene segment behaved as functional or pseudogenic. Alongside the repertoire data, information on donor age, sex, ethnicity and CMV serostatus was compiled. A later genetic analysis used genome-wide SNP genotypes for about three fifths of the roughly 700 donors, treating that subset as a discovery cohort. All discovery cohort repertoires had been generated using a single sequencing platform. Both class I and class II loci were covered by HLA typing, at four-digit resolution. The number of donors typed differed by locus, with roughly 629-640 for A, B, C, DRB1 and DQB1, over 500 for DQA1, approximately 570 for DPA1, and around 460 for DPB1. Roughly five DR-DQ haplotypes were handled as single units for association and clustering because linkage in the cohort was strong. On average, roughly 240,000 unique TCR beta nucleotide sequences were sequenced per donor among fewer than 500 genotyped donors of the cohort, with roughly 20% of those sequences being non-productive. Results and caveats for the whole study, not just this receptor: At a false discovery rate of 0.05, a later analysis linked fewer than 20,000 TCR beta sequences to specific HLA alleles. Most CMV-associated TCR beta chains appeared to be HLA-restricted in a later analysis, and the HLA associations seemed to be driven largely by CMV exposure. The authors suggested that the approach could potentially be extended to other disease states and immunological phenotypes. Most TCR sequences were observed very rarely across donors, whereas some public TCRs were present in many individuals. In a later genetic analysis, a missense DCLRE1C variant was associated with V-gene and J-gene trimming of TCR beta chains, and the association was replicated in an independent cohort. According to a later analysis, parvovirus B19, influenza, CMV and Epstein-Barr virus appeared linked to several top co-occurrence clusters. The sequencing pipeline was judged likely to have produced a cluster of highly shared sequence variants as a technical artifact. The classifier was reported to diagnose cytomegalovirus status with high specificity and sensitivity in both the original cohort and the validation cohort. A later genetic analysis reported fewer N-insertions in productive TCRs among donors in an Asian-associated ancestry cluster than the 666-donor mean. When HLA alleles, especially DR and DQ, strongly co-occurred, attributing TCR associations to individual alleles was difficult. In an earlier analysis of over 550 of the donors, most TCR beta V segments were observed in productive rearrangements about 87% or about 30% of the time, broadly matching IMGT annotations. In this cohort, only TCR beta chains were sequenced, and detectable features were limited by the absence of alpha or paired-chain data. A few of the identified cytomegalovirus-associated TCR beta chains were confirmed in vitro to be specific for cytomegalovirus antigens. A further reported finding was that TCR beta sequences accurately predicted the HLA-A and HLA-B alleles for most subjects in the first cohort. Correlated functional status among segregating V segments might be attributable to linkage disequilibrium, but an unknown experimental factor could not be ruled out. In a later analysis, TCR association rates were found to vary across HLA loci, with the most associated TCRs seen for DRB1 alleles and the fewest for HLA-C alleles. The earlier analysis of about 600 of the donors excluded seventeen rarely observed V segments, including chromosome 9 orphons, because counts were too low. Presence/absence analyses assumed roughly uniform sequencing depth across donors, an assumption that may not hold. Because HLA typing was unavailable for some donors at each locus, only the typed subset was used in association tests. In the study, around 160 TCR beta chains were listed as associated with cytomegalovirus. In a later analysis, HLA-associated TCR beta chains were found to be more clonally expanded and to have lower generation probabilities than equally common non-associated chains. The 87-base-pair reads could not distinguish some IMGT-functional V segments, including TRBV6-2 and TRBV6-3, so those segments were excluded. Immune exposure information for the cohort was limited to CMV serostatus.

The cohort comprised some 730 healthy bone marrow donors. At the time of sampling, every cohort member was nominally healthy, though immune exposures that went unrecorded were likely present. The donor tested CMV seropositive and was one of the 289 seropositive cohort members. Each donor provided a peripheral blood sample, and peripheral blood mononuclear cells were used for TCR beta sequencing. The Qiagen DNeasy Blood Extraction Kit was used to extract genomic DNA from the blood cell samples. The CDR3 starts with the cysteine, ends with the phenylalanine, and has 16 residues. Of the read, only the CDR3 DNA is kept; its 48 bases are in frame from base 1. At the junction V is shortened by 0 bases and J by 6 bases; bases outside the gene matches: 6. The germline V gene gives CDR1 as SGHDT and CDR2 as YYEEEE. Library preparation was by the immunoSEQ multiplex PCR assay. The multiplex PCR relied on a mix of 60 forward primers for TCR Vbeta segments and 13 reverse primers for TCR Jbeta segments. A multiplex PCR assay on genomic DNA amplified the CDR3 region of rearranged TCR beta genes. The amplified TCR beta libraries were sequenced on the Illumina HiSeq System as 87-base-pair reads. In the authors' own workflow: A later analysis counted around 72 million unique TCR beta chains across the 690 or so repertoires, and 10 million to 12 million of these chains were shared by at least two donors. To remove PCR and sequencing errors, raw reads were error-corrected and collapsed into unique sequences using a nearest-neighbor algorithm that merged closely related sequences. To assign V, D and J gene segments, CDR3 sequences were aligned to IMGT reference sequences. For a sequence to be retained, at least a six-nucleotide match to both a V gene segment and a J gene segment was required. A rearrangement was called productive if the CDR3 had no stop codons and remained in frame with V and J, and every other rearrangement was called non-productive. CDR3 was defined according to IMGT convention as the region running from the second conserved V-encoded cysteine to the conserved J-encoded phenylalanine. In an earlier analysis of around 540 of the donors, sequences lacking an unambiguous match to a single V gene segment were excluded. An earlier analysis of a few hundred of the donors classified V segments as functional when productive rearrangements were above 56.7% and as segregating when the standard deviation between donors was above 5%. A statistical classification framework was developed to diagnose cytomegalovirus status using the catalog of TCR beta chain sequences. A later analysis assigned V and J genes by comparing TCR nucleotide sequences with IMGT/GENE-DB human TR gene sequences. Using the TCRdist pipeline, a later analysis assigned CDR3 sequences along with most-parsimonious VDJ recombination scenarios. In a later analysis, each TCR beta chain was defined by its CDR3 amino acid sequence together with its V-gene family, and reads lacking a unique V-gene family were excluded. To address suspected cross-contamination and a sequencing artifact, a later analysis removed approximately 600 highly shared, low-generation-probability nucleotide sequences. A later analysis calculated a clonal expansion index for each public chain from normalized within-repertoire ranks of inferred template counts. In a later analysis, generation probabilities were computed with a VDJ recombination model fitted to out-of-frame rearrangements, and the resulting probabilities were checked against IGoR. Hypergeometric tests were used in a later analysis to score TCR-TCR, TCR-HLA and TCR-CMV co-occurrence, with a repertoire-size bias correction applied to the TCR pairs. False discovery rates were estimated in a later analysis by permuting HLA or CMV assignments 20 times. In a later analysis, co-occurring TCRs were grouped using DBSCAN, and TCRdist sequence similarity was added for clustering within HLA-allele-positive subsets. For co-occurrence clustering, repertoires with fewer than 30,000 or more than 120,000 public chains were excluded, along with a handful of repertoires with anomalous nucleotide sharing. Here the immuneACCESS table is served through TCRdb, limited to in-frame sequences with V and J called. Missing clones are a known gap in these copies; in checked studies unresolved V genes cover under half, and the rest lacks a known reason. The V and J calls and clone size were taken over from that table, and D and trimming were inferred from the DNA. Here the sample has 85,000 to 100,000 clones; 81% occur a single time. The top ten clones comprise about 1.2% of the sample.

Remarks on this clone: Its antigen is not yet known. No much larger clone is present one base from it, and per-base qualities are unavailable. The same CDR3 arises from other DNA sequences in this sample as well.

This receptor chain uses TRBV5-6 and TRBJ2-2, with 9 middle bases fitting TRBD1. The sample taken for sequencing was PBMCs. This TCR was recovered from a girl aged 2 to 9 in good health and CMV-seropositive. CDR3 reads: CASSLGWDRAPGELFF. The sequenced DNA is TGTGCCAGCAGCTTGGGGTGGGACAGGGCTCCCGGGGAGCTGTTTTTT.